These 11 T cell receptor beta chains were sequenced from one sample in a study of blood T cell repertoires in COVID-19. Repertoires were generated with immunoSEQ multiplex PCR, while TCRdb's copy carries only in-frame clones and drops some. The sample gives 35,000 to 40,000 clones, roughly 87% of which show up once; 5.5% to 8.5% is in the top ten. The specimen sequenced was peripheral blood. These TCRs come from a human donor in a cohort sampled during active COVID-19.

The genes are TRBV5-1 and TRBJ2-1, with 15 bases lining up with TRBD2. The CDR3 spans 15 residues. Germline V CDR1 and CDR2: SGHRS, YFSETQ. The trim removed 4 bases at V and 15 bases at J, leaving 11 bases unmatched. CDR3 amino acids: CASSIGTSGGTILFF. DNA of the CDR3: TGCGCCAGCAGCATAGGGACTAGCGGGGGGACGATTCTGTTCTTC. Full variable domain (remainder filled in from reference TRBV5-1 and TRBJ2-1): KAGVTQTPRYLIKTRGQQVTLSCSPISGHRSVSWYQQTPGQGLQFLFEYFSETQRNKGNFPGRFSGRQFSNSRSEMNVSTLELGDSALYLCASSIGTSGGTILFFGPGTRLTVL.

The genes are TRBV25-1 and TRBJ2-1; 8 nucleotides match TRBD2. The CDR3 extends over 15 amino acids. CDR1 is MGHDK and CDR2 is SYGVNS in the germline V gene. After removal of 2 bases from V and 8 bases from J, the junction contained 8 bases not matched to a gene. Here the CDR3 DNA reads TGTGCCAGCAGTGAAGTAGTCGGGAGGGAGGATGAGCAGTTCTTC. Its protein is CASSEVVGREDEQFF.

The V gene is TRBV4-2, the J gene TRBJ1-1, with TRBD1 matching over 7 bases. The CDR3 is 16 amino acids. The J segment lost 5 bases and the V segment lost 0 bases, leaving 9 bases of the junction unmatched. The germline V gene has CDR1 LGHNA and CDR2 YNFKEQ. The CDR3 loop reads CASSQDAGQGGTEAFF. In DNA form, the CDR3 reads TGTGCCAGCAGCCAAGACGCCGGGCAGGGGGGAACTGAAGCTTTCTTT.

The chain recombines TRBV11-2 with TRBJ2-2; the D gene is possibly TRBD2 (6 bases). Per germline, CDR1 SGHAT and CDR2 FQNNGV. V lost 5 bases and J 2 bases, leaving 15 bases between the germline ends. This CDR3 spans 16 amino acids. This CDR3 reads CASSTAGTFNTGELFF. DNA of the CDR3: TGTGCCAGCAGCACAGCCGGGACTTTCAACACCGGGGAGCTGTTTTTT.

V usage is TRBV5-1 and J usage is TRBJ1-1; 7 bases line up with TRBD1. The CDR3 spans 12 residues. Germline V gene data show CDR1 as SGHRS and CDR2 as YFSETQ. Losses at the gene ends were 4 bases for V and 4 bases for J; bases not matched to a gene: 1. In DNA, the CDR3 is TGCGCCAGCAGCCACAGGGGCACTGAAGCTTTCTTT. This gives the protein CASSHRGTEAFF.

The V call is TRBV19, the J call TRBJ1-2; D may be TRBD1 (5 bases). Germline CDR1 reads LNHDA; CDR2 reads SQIVND (reference sequence). With 0 bases removed from V and 7 bases from J, the gap between germline ends came to 18 bases. This CDR3 is built from 16 residues. The CDR3 sequence: CASSIDPSGRVSGYTF. In DNA, the CDR3 is TGTGCCAGTAGTATAGACCCCTCGGGCAGGGTCTCTGGCTACACCTTC.

This clone was seen just once. The V gene is TRBV27, the J gene TRBJ1-6; maybe TRBD1 (6 bases). Trimming took 7 bases from V and 4 from J, leaving 11 bases between them. Germline V gene sequence: CDR1 MNHEY, CDR2 SMNVEV (reference sequence). CDR3 length equals 14 residues. The CDR3 loop reads CASKGDRYNSPLHF. DNA of the CDR3: TGTGCCAGCAAAGGAGACAGGTATAATTCACCCCTCCACTTT.

The chain is built from TRBV5-4 and TRBJ2-1; a weak D match, TRBD1 (7 bases). This CDR3 contains 17 residues. Germline loops: CDR1 SGHNT, CDR2 YYREEE (reference sequence). V was shortened by 4 bases and J by 4 bases, with 21 bases between the two germline ends. CDR3 region: CASSPGGTAKKYNEQFF. The CDR3, as DNA: TGTGCCAGCAGCCCTGGAGGGACAGCGAAAAAATACAATGAGCAGTTCTTC.

A word on this clone: The same CDR3 also results from other DNA sequences found in this sample. The genes are TRBV12-3 or TRBV12-4 and TRBJ1-2; TRBD1 aligns across 7 bases. The CDR3 is 13 amino acids. The J segment lost 4 bases and the V segment lost 4 bases, leaving 3 bases of the junction unmatched. CDR3 nucleotide sequence: TGTGCCAGCAGTTCAGGGGGAGGCTATGGCTACACCTTC. Encoded protein: CASSSGGGYGYTF.

V gene TRBV20-1 combines with J gene TRBJ1-1, with D hard to call. V shed 3 bases and J shed 0 bases, with 17 bases lying between them. Germline CDR1 and CDR2: DFQATT and SNEGSKA (reference sequence). The CDR3 runs 16 residues. CDR3 nucleotides: TGCAGTGCTAGTGCCCACGGAGCGCCGTTGAACACTGAAGCTTTCTTT. Its protein is CSASAHGAPLNTEAFF.

This chain uses TRBV3-1 (or the pseudogene TRBV3-2) with TRBJ2-2; the match to TRBD1 covers 9 bases. This CDR3 has 16 residues. Germline lookup yields CDR1 LGHDT and CDR2 YNNKEL (reference sequence). V lost 1 base and J lost 6; bases outside the gene matches: 6. The CDR3 protein is CASSQGTGGAAGELFF. The CDR3 DNA follows: TGTGCCAGCAGCCAAGGCACAGGGGGCGCCGCCGGGGAGCTGTTTTTT.